The T cell receptor beta chain described here comes from a study of early T cells in non-severe SARS-CoV-2 infection. TCRdb reprocessed the 5' RACE reads via MiXCR and lists one record per CDR3 protein. The table shows about 60,000 distinct CDR3 sequences, with approximately 9.1% occurring only once. This CDR3 has 15 residues. The germline gives CDR1 SGHKS, CDR2 YYEKEE (reference sequence). V trimming: 4 bases; J trimming: 5 bases; junction bases outside the gene matches: 8. This TCR derives from an adult who was a healthcare worker with PCR-confirmed SARS-CoV-2 infection or an uninfected control (not recorded which). Sequencing used whole blood. The chain employs TRBV5-5 and TRBJ2-5, with 10 bases aligning to TRBD1. In DNA form, the CDR3 reads TGTGCCAGCAGCCTAATGACAGGGGGCCGGGAGACCCAGTACTTC. Encoded protein: CASSLMTGGRETQYF.